These T cell receptor beta chains were read from a single sample in a study of OX40 agonist ivuxolimab in advanced cancers. Profiled with immunoSEQ multiplex PCR; TCRdb holds only in-frame clones, not every one. The data show over 40,000 clones, 65% to 85% seen once. Here the sequenced sample was CD4+ or CD8+ T cells sorted from blood, taken in a trial of the OX40 agonist ivuxolimab. The receptors were gathered from an adult with an advanced solid tumor such as melanoma, head and neck, liver or kidney cancer. The CDR3 runs from the conserved cysteine through the conserved F or W. D genes are given only for firm matches. Where a row states a size, it is once, few, many or the class of an expanded clone; other rows omit it.

j_gene,abundance,d_gene,v_gene,CDR3aa,CDR3nt
TRBJ2-7,NA,NA,TRBV5-1,CASSSKDRSYEQYF,TGCGCCAGCAGTTCCAAAGACAGGTCGTACGAGCAGTACTTC
TRBJ2-3,NA,NA,TRBV5-1,CASSLDATDTQYF,TGCGCCAGCAGCCTGGACGCCACAGATACGCAGTATTTT
TRBJ2-1,NA,NA,TRBV18,CASSLRQGGSDEQFF,TGTGCCAGCTCACTACGACAGGGAGGTTCGGATGAGCAGTTCTTC
TRBJ1-1,few,NA,TRBV11-2,CASSLDPGTTEAFF,TGTGCCAGCAGCTTAGATCCCGGAACCACTGAAGCTTTCTTT
TRBJ1-2,NA,NA,TRBV21-1,CASTCRAYCPGYTF,TGTGCCAGCACCTGCAGGGCCTACTGTCCTGGCTACACCTTC
TRBJ1-1,NA,TRBD1,TRBV7-2,CASSLVGLQGAVTEAFF,TGTGCCAGCAGCTTAGTCGGGTTACAGGGGGCTGTCACTGAAGCTTTCTTT
TRBJ1-5,few,TRBD1,TRBV6-6,CASRYGQANNQPQHF,TGTGCCAGCAGATACGGACAGGCGAACAATCAGCCCCAGCATTTT
TRBJ2-2,NA,NA,TRBV2,CASSERGAGGELFF,TGTGCCAGCAGTGAACGGGGGGCAGGCGGGGAGCTGTTTTTT
TRBJ1-2,NA,TRBD1,TRBV6-5,CASSRQGAGYTF,TGTGCCAGCAGTCGACAGGGGGCTGGCTACACCTTC
TRBJ1-2,NA,NA,TRBV28,CASSLVRYGYTF,TGTGCCAGCAGTTTGGTCCGTTATGGCTACACCTTC
TRBJ1-3,NA,TRBD1,TRBV9,CASSTTGGGNTIYF,TGTGCCAGCAGCACCACAGGGGGTGGAAACACCATATATTTT
TRBJ1-2,NA,NA,TRBV19,CASSIPGSGGNYGYTF,TGTGCCAGTAGTATTCCCGGGTCGGGTGGTAACTATGGCTACACCTTC
TRBJ1-2,NA,TRBD1,TRBV4-1,CASSQDRDRVGGYTF,TGCGCCAGCAGCCAAGACCGAGACAGGGTCGGTGGCTACACCTTC
TRBJ2-1,NA,NA,TRBV29-1,CSGSRGYSYNEQFF,TGCAGCGGATCCCGGGGATACTCCTACAATGAGCAGTTCTTC
TRBJ2-1,NA,TRBD2,TRBV7-9,CASSSGGGRAGEQFF,TGTGCCAGCAGCTCCGGGGGCGGGAGGGCCGGTGAGCAGTTCTTC
TRBJ2-7,few,NA,TRBV13,CASSQEGQYEQYF,TGTGCCAGCAGCCAGGAGGGCCAGTACGAGCAGTACTTC
TRBJ2-5,NA,NA,TRBV19,CASGRGGDGETQYF,TGTGCCAGTGGCAGGGGAGGGGATGGTGAGACCCAGTACTTC
TRBJ2-1,NA,TRBD1,TRBV25-1,CASSEYSGGARNEQFF,TGTGCCAGCAGTGAATATTCAGGGGGCGCAAGGAATGAGCAGTTCTTC
TRBJ2-7,few,TRBD1,TRBV4-1,CASSQDTGQTTYEQYF,TGCGCCAGCAGCCAAGACACGGGACAGACTACCTACGAGCAGTACTTC
TRBJ2-3,NA,TRBD1,TRBV5-1,CASSSLGTGTDTQYF,TGCGCCAGCAGCTCACTTGGGACAGGCACAGATACGCAGTATTTT
TRBJ2-4,NA,NA,TRBV5-5,CASSAPRTQAKNIQYF,TGTGCCAGCAGCGCTCCCCGGACACAGGCCAAAAACATTCAGTACTTC
TRBJ1-2,NA,TRBD1,TRBV29-1,CSVEEDEGAYGYTF,TGCAGCGTTGAGGAGGATGAGGGGGCGTATGGCTACACCTTC
TRBJ2-1,NA,TRBD2,TRBV12-5,CASGFVSPLAGGRQNEQFF,TGTGCTAGTGGTTTTGTGTCCCCGCTAGCGGGAGGGCGTCAAAATGAGCAGTTCTTC
TRBJ2-1,NA,TRBD1,TRBV6-5,CASSLDRGSNNEQFF,TGTGCCAGCAGCCTCGACAGGGGGTCAAACAATGAGCAGTTCTTC
TRBJ1-2,once,NA,TRBV4-1,CASSQDRAAYGYTF,TGCGCCAGCAGCCAAGACAGGGCTGCGTATGGCTACACCTTC
TRBJ2-1,NA,NA,TRBV5-4,CASSLDAVSYNEQFF,TGTGCCAGCAGCTTGGATGCAGTCTCCTACAATGAGCAGTTCTTC
TRBJ1-4,once,TRBD1,TRBV11-2,CASSSQGAREKLFF,TGTGCCAGCAGCTCACAGGGGGCGCGTGAAAAACTGTTTTTT
TRBJ2-1,NA,NA,TRBV27,CASSPTPPWTRGEQFF,TGTGCCAGCAGCCCTACGCCCCCGTGGACAAGAGGTGAGCAGTTCTTC
TRBJ2-7,NA,NA,TRBV15,CATSRDSNLQRGEQYF,TGTGCCACCAGCAGAGATTCGAACCTCCAAAGGGGCGAGCAGTACTTC
TRBJ1-1,NA,TRBD1,TRBV2,CASQRNRGTEAFF,TGTGCCAGCCAGAGGAACAGGGGGACTGAAGCTTTCTTT
TRBJ2-7,NA,NA,TRBV11-3,CASSWGTAGYEQYF,TGTGCCAGCAGCTGGGGGACAGCGGGCTACGAGCAGTACTTC
TRBJ2-7,NA,NA,TRBV7-2,CASSFEGSRYEQYF,TGTGCCAGCAGCTTTGAGGGGAGTCGGTACGAGCAGTACTTC
TRBJ2-2,NA,NA,TRBV5-1,CASSVAGNTGELFF,TGCGCCAGCAGTGTGGCGGGGAACACCGGGGAGCTGTTTTTT
TRBJ2-5,NA,NA,TRBV5-4,CASSLGQETQYF,TGTGCCAGCAGCTTAGGCCAAGAGACCCAGTACTTC
TRBJ1-1,NA,NA,TRBV27,CASSPQAGGTEAFF,TGTGCCAGCAGCCCCCAGGCTGGAGGGACTGAAGCTTTCTTT
TRBJ2-7,NA,TRBD1,TRBV11-3,CASSLRDRNYEQYF,TGTGCCAGCAGCCTCCGGGACAGGAACTACGAGCAGTACTTC
TRBJ2-1,NA,NA,TRBV5-4,CASSSYTMGYNEQFF,TGTGCCAGCAGCTCCTATACGATGGGATACAATGAGCAGTTCTTC
TRBJ2-5,NA,NA,TRBV2,CASSEAGLRRETQYF,TGTGCCAGCAGTGAGGCGGGACTCAGGAGAGAGACCCAGTACTTC
TRBJ2-3,NA,TRBD2,TRBV4-1,CASSQVGASGHSTDTQYF,TGCGCCAGCAGCCAAGTTGGGGCTAGCGGACACAGCACAGATACGCAGTATTTT
TRBJ2-7,NA,NA,TRBV15,CATSRAGIGGYEQYF,TGTGCCACCAGCAGAGCAGGTATAGGTGGCTACGAGCAGTACTTC
TRBJ2-7,NA,NA,TRBV5-8,CASSRTDEQYF,TGTGCCAGCAGCAGGACAGACGAGCAGTACTTC
TRBJ2-3,NA,NA,TRBV6-6,CASSYMVSADTQYF,TGTGCCAGCAGTTATATGGTATCAGCAGATACGCAGTATTTT
TRBJ1-4,NA,TRBD1,TRBV12-5,CASGLTTGQGNEKLFF,TGTGCTAGTGGTTTAACTACGGGACAGGGTAATGAAAAACTGTTTTTT
TRBJ1-2,NA,TRBD1,TRBV30,CAWSPRGRPYGYTF,TGTGCCTGGAGTCCAAGGGGGCGTCCCTATGGCTACACCTTC
TRBJ1-2,few,NA,TRBV2,CASSYDSPYTF,TGTGCCAGCAGTTATGACAGCCCCTACACCTTC
TRBJ1-5,NA,NA,TRBV4-1,CASSQALRNQPQHF,TGCGCCAGCAGCCAGGCGCTCCGCAATCAGCCCCAGCATTTT
TRBJ2-5,NA,NA,TRBV4-1,CASSQGPYGETQYF,TGCGCCAGCAGCCAAGGTCCCTACGGGGAGACCCAGTACTTC
TRBJ2-5,few,NA,TRBV11-2,CASSRLSGTQYF,TGTGCCAGCAGCCGCCTTAGTGGGACCCAGTACTTC
TRBJ1-1,NA,NA,TRBV7-9,CASSLNGVAGTEAFF,TGTGCCAGCAGCTTAAACGGGGTGGCGGGCACTGAAGCTTTCTTT
TRBJ2-7,NA,NA,TRBV13,CASSLPGGSYEQYF,TGTGCCAGCAGCCTCCCCGGCGGCTCCTACGAGCAGTACTTC
TRBJ2-5,NA,NA,TRBV6-5,CASSTDRLGTQYF,TGTGCCAGCAGTACAGACAGGTTGGGGACCCAGTACTTC
TRBJ1-5,NA,TRBD1,TRBV5-5,CASSLGQGLSNQPQHF,TGTGCCAGCAGCCTAGGACAGGGTCTTAGCAATCAGCCCCAGCATTTT
TRBJ2-1,NA,NA,TRBV7-9,CASRPPGGLTYNEQFF,TGTGCCAGCAGACCCCCGGGTGGTTTGACCTACAATGAGCAGTTCTTC
TRBJ2-7,NA,NA,TRBV11-2,CASSFERRSYEQYF,TGTGCCAGCAGCTTCGAGCGCCGCTCCTACGAGCAGTACTTC
TRBJ1-2,NA,TRBD1,TRBV28,CASSLAVAGGRYTF,TGTGCCAGCAGTTTAGCGGTGGCAGGGGGTCGCTACACCTTC
TRBJ2-7,NA,NA,TRBV4-3,CASSQVRTPGDEQYF,TGCGCCAGCAGCCAAGTTCGAACTCCTGGGGACGAGCAGTACTTC
TRBJ1-2,once,NA,TRBV5-4,CASRGRGSLYGYTF,TGTGCCAGCAGAGGGAGGGGGTCTCTCTATGGCTACACCTTC